This TCR beta chain stems from a study of blood T cell repertoires in COVID-19 (dated by TCRdb to the early 2020s). With respect to the entire study: Samples covering the acute and convalescent phases of COVID-19 were provided by collaborators in the United States, Italy and Spain. The material from the prospective study consisted of cDNA or gDNA derived from T cells, B-cell-depleted T cells, or PBMCs. Deeply sampled blood TCRbeta repertoires from subjects exposed to, actively infected with, or recovered from COVID-19 were included in the dataset. The repertoires were made available in a free public database intended to serve as a resource for research on the immune response to SARS-CoV-2. The samples were drawn from the first 160 participants of the ongoing ImmuneRACE study and from 950 to 1,500 subjects provided by 6 global collaborators. Nearly every sample came with metadata listing a de-identified subject ID, COVID-19 status, age in years and sex. Where available, HLA class I and class II types were obtained from metadata supplied by the sample provider rather than from assay-based typing. General study outcomes and caveats: How much clinical and demographic metadata was included differed by source and by participant, and the metadata was provided uncurated.

Concerning this clone itself: Its antigen remains unidentified. Qualities for individual bases were not recorded, and no much larger clone is one base off.

The immunoSEQ Assay, a bias-controlled multiplex PCR, was used to amplify TCRbeta CDR3 regions from genomic DNA. As for the original processing: The number of nucleated cells in each sample was estimated from the amplification of reference gene primers within the assay. To quantify the absolute abundance of each unique TCRbeta CDR3 rearrangement, sequence reads were collapsed and filtered. For each sample, productive Simpson clonality was calculated by taking the square root of Simpson's diversity index across productive rearrangements. Entries here come from immuneACCESS through TCRdb and include only in-frame sequences with V and J called. Some clones fail to appear in such tables; in the studies checked, an unresolved V gene covers under half of the shortfall, and the cause of the remainder is unknown. V, J and clone size are those of that table, while D and trimming were read from the DNA. The sample has about 130,000 clones on record, around 77% of them singletons. The top ten clonotypes cover 10% to 13% of the sample.

Whole blood was collected in K2EDTA tubes by collaborating institutions according to the institutions' own protocols. For TCRbeta analysis, collaborators shipped samples as frozen whole blood, isolated PBMCs, or DNA extracted from either of those sample types. The specimen was peripheral blood. The TCR sequence derives from a human donor in a cohort sampled during active COVID-19.

The bases read TGCGCCAGCAGCATAACTAGCGGGGAACAAGAGACCCAGTACTTC. Its coded protein is CASSITSGEQETQYF. The rearranged segments are TRBV5-1 and TRBJ2-5; a stretch of 10 junction bases matches TRBD2. From a lookup of the germline V gene, CDR1 and CDR2 are SGHRS and YFSETQ. The CDR3, cysteine through phenylalanine, is 15 amino acids long. Just CDR3 DNA is preserved here, 45 bases in frame from base 1. Here V drops 4 bases and J drops 2 bases, and the junction holds 5 bases not matched to any gene.